Presented here are 3 T cell receptor beta chains from one specimen sequenced in a study of T cells after yellow fever vaccination. TCRdb re-analysed the 5' RACE reads in MiXCR, keeping a single row per CDR3 protein. This table holds about 14,000 distinct CDR3 sequences, less than 7.5% found once. The source material was PBMCs, either bulk or a sorted T-cell subset (CD4+, CD8+, memory, or dextramer-sorted; not recorded which), sampled on the day of the yellow fever booster vaccination. The source of these receptors is a man in his late teens or twenties who received the YFV17D yellow fever vaccine.

Relative to its sample, this clonotype is medium-sized (0.01 to 0.1%). The rearrangement links TRBV6-2 or TRBV6-3 to TRBJ1-6, with no clear D. CDR1 is MNHEY and CDR2 is SVGEGT in the germline V gene. V lost 6 bases to trimming and J lost 7 bases, with 22 bases between them. This CDR3 spans 17 amino acids. The CDR3 is CASRPSGGAGINSPLHF. CDR3 coding DNA: TGTGCCAGCAGACCGTCCGGAGGTGCCGGAATAAATTCACCCCTCCACTTT.

The sample holds many counts of this clonotype. The CDR3 bases are TGTGCCAGTAGTGTGACAGGGAGTCCTCCTGGCTACACCTTC. Its translation: CASSVTGSPPGYTF. This chain connects TRBV19 to TRBJ1-2, with 7 bases that match TRBD1. The CDR3 is made up of 14 amino acids. Germline V gene lookup returns CDR1 LNHDA and CDR2 SQIVND (reference sequence). V lost 5 bases to trimming and J lost 7 bases; unmatched junction nucleotides: 10.

This clonotype was observed many times. The chain uses TRBV6-2 or TRBV6-3 and TRBJ1-2; D remains ambiguous. Germline V lookup: CDR1 MNHEY, CDR2 SVGEGT. CDR3 length: 13 residues. V was trimmed by 2 bases and J by 4 bases, leaving 8 bases between them. The CDR3 DNA reads as TGTGCCAGCAGTTACCCCCTCCTCTATGGCTACACCTTC. It encodes CASSYPLLYGYTF.